The T cell receptor beta chain under discussion was sequenced for a study of cytomegalovirus exposure and HLA in healthy donors. Study-wide findings and caveats: As was reported, the classifier diagnosed cytomegalovirus status with high specificity and sensitivity. Most observed TCR sequences were rare, whereas some public TCRs were detected in many donors. The listing of roughly 160 TCR beta chains classed them as cytomegalovirus-associated.

This clone was counted once. Its antigen remains unknown. Assay used: immunoSEQ multiplex PCR; TCRdb lists only in-frame clones, some missing. The table shows about 130,000 clones, with 94% occurring only once. This CDR3 spans 15 amino acids. Trimming removed 5 bases from V and 5 bases from J; junction bases left unmatched: 7. CDR1 is SNHLY, CDR2 FYNNEI, per germline. Sequencing was performed on PBMCs. The sequence was obtained from a man between 18 and 29 years old in good health and CMV-seropositive. The chain combines TRBV2 with TRBJ2-7; 12 nucleotides match TRBD2. CDR3 in DNA: TGTGCCAGCAGTATAGGACTAGCGGGATTAAACGAGCAGTACTTC. As protein: CASSIGLAGLNEQYF.